This T cell receptor beta chain was profiled in a study of CD8 T cells in acute hepatitis C reinfection (dated by TCRdb to about 2021). Regarding the research as a whole: The TCRbeta repertoire of CD8+ T cells specific for the HCV NS3-1073 epitope was profiled during acute infection and after viral clearance. Paired acute and follow-up samples were contributed by four of the spontaneous resolvers.

Genomic DNA was extracted from the FACS-sorted cells, and the TCRbeta chains were sequenced by the commercial immunoSEQ service. From the authors' description of their analysis: ImmunoSEQ Analyzer software v3.0 and R v3.5.1 were the tools used to analyze the repertoire data. Only productive rearrangements were analyzed, as sequences containing stop codons or out-of-frame rearrangements were removed. Simpson diversity, Shannon entropy, CDR3 length and nucleotide addition metrics were supplied by the sequencing provider. Based on frequency, clonotypes were placed into dominant, sub-dominant, low or lowest abundance groups, and clonotypes under 0.1% were left out of most analyses. A CDR3 amino acid clonotype was called public if the clonotype appeared in at least two subjects at a cumulative frequency of at least 0.5%. TCRdb provides this immuneACCESS table in a form limited to in-frame rearrangements. Some clones are lacking; in checked studies, under half of them reflect an unresolved V gene, and why the rest are absent is not known. V, J and clone size are taken as reported in that table, and D and trimming were inferred from the DNA itself. The sample data list 30,000 to 45,000 clones, and around 85% of these were observed just once. In total, the top ten clones hold approximately 11% of the sample.

In the paper's terms, the time point label means: naive CD8 control sorted from an acute-time-point sample. Enrolled in the Montreal Hepatitis C Cohort (HEPCO) in Canada, the donors were people who inject drugs, and these donors were followed every 3 months. A positive HCV RNA or antibody test that followed a negative test within the previous 24 weeks was the definition used for acute primary HCV infection. Antibodies against CD3, CD8 and CD45RO were used for surface staining, and dead cells were excluded with an aqua fixable dye. The cohort included 7 to 9 spontaneous resolvers, defined as subjects with HCV RNA clearance within 24 weeks. Once thawed from cryostorage, peripheral blood mononuclear cells underwent negative selection via the MACS CD8+ T cell Isolation Kit to obtain CD8+ T cells. A BD FACSAria II cell sorter was used to sort the cells. Remarks on this clone: Its recognized antigen is unknown. No base quality information exists; no much larger clone differs at one position.

The CDR3 covers 15 residues, taking in both the cysteine and the phenylalanine. Only the CDR3 DNA stays, 45 bases, in frame from base 1. V lost 5 bases and J lost 2 bases, and the count of bases not matched to a germline gene is 4. From a lookup of the germline V gene (reference sequence), CDR1 and CDR2 are SEHNR and FQNEAQ. Study-wide conclusions, independent of this receptor: The NS3-1073 specific repertoires were highly diverse, and diversity did not differ significantly among acute resolver, follow-up resolver and acute chronic samples. Preferential use of the TRBV04 and TRBV06 gene families was observed in all groups, and this preferential usage was not explained by overrepresentation in the naive pool. NS3-1073 specific cells were too rare to sort in chronically infected subjects, so no follow-up repertoires exist for those subjects. Because bulk sequencing was performed on the TCRbeta chain only, alphabeta pairing of public clonotypes could not be determined. Over ten public clonotypes were found regardless of outcome; one public clonotype used V04-02/J02-02. CDR3 sequences shared with other epitopes were rarely observed, and exact matching may have been limited by differing sequencing approaches.

The source of this sequence is a woman aged 18-29 years who spontaneously cleared hepatitis C infection. Sequencing input: naive CD8+ T cells from PBMCs. The meaning of the sample's cell subset or site label: sorted total naive CD45RO-negative CD8+ T cells. The chain joins TRBV7-9 to TRBJ2-5; 11 nucleotides in the junction match TRBD2. In nucleotides, the sequence is TGTGCCAGCAGCACAGGGACTAGCGGACAAGAGACCCAGTACTTC. The resulting protein is CASSTGTSGQETQYF.